The 15 T cell receptor beta chains reported below all come from one sample, sequenced in a study of control samples from healthy donors and cancer patients. Profiling relied on immunoSEQ multiplex PCR, and the TCRdb table lists in-frame clones only, not all of them. The sample holds some 150,000 clones, 85% to 95% seen once. Sequencing was performed on blood. All receptors derive from a man aged 35 to 55 in good health.

The J gene is TRBJ2-5, the V gene TRBV2, with 8 bases that match TRBD2. Germline lookup yields CDR1 SNHLY and CDR2 FYNNEI. This CDR3 has 12 amino acids. Germline trimming cut 6 bases from V and 8 bases from J; bases unmatched to any gene: 5. The CDR3 spells CASREAGGTQYF. The CDR3 coding sequence is TGTGCCAGCAGGGAGGCGGGAGGAACCCAGTACTTC.

The chain carries TRBV28 and TRBJ1-3; D ambiguous. Trimming cost V 5 bases and J 4 bases, with 6 bases left between them. The length of the CDR3 is 12 residues. The germline CDR1 and CDR2 sequences are MDHEN and SYDVKM. The chain's CDR3 is CASSEQGNTIYF. The CDR3 DNA reads as TGTGCCAGCAGTGAACAGGGAAACACCATATATTTT.

V is TRBV5-4 and J is TRBJ2-7; TRBD1 aligns across 7 bases. The CDR3 sequence is 14 residues long. CDR1 and CDR2 from the germline V gene are SGHNT and YYREEE (reference sequence). Trimming at V came to 3 bases and at J to 2 bases, leaving 5 bases not matched to a gene. The CDR3 loop is CASSSRDSPYEQYF. For the CDR3, the DNA is TGTGCCAGCAGCTCCCGGGACAGCCCCTACGAGCAGTACTTC.

The chain links TRBV10-3 to TRBJ2-2; D is possibly TRBD1 (6 bases). The CDR3 consists of 12 residues. Germline CDR1 and CDR2: ENHRY and SYGVKD. Between the trimmed V and J ends, which lost 9 bases and 4 bases, there was a span of 9 bases. For the CDR3, the DNA is TGTGCCATTTCCAGGGGCACCGGGGAGCTGTTTTTT. Amino acid sequence: CAISRGTGELFF.

This chain uses TRBV5-4 with TRBJ2-2; 7 positions match TRBD2. Germline assignment: CDR1 SGHNT and CDR2 YYREEE (reference sequence). V lost 0 bases and J lost 4; bases outside the gene matches: 3. CDR3 length: 15 amino acids. This CDR3 is CASSLAGGSTGELFF. The CDR3, as DNA: TGTGCCAGCAGCTTGGCCGGGGGGAGCACCGGGGAGCTGTTTTTT.

In its sample, this clone was seen once. The V and J genes are TRBV2 and TRBJ2-6; the D gene is possibly TRBD1 (5 bases). V lost 7 bases, J lost 0 bases, and 13 bases lay in between. From germline, CDR1 is SNHLY and CDR2 FYNNEI. The CDR3 runs 16 residues. CDR3 bases: TGTGCCAGCATCTCGACAGTAAGCTCTGGGGCCAACGTCCTGACTTTC. This gives the protein CASISTVSSGANVLTF.

V usage is TRBV5-4 and J usage is TRBJ2-7; D is perhaps TRBD1 (5 bases). Germline values: CDR1 SGHNT, CDR2 YYREEE (reference sequence). Between the trimmed V and J ends, which lost 3 bases and 5 bases, there was a span of 15 bases. This CDR3 has 14 amino acids. The CDR3 protein is CASSSPGLGHEQYF. The DNA of the CDR3 is TGTGCCAGCAGCTCGCCCGGCCTGGGGCACGAGCAGTACTTC. Supplemented by reference TRBV5-4 and TRBJ2-7, the full variable domain reads ETGVTQSPTHLIKTRGQQVTLRCSSQSGHNTVSWYQQALGQGPQFIFQYYREEENGRGNFPPRFSGLQFPNYSSELNVNALELDDSALYLCASSSPGLGHEQYFGPGTRLTVT.

The chain combines TRBV21-1 with TRBJ1-5. TRBV21-1 is a listed pseudogene. This CDR3 is 17 amino acids long. The CDR3 region has the DNA TGTGCCAGCAGCCGGGTTCGACCGAGCCATAGCAATCAGCCCCAGCATTTT. Protein: CASSRVRPSHSNQPQHF.

The chain joins TRBV29-1 to TRBJ2-7; maybe TRBD1 (6 bases). Germline CDR1 SQVTM, CDR2 ANQGSEA. The CDR3 runs to 15 residues. V dropped 1 base and J dropped 2 bases, with 15 bases sitting between them. This chain's CDR3 is CSVEATGTLAYEQYF. CDR3 DNA sequence: TGCAGCGTTGAAGCTACCGGGACACTAGCCTACGAGCAGTACTTC.

The gene calls are TRBV15 and TRBJ1-5, with D uncertain. CDR3 size: 15 residues. The V gene's germline CDR1 is LNHNV and CDR2 YYDKDF (reference sequence). Trimming removed 0 bases at V and 0 bases at J, with 6 bases between. For the CDR3, the DNA is TGTGCCACCAGCAGAGATCCAGTTAGCAATCAGCCCCAGCATTTT. Residues: CATSRDPVSNQPQHF.

Only one count was recorded for this clone. The junction and the germline gene differ at one end; a read error may be behind it. The chain uses TRBV23-1 and TRBJ2-5; TRBD1 might be the D (6 bases). Being an ORF, TRBV23-1 has a function that is uncertain. The CDR3 runs to 13 residues. Here the CDR3 DNA reads TGCGCCAGCAAAACAGGGCTACAAGAGGCCCAGTACTTC. Amino acids: CASKTGLQEAQYF.

The rearrangement uses TRBV7-2 and TRBJ2-4; D possibly uses TRBD1 or TRBD2 (5 bases each). Germline CDR1 SGHTA, CDR2 FQGNSA. Between the trimmed V and J ends, which lost 5 bases and 0 bases, there was a span of 14 bases. The CDR3 has 16 amino acids. For the CDR3, the DNA is TGTGCCAGCAGCCTTTCCGGGGCTCTAGCCAAAAACATTCAGTACTTC. Its translation: CASSLSGALAKNIQYF.

This clone has just one count. V and J are TRBV7-6 and TRBJ1-1; a possible D gene is TRBD1 (5 bases). The CDR3 length is 16 residues. Trimming shortened V by 5 bases and J by 2 bases, and 18 bases separated the two germline ends. CDR1 and CDR2 (germline): SGHVS, FNYEAQ. CDR3 sequence reads: CASSTIPTVSNTEAFF. CDR3 bases: TGTGCCAGCAGCACCATCCCGACAGTGAGCAACACTGAAGCTTTCTTT.

CDR3 sequence (DNA): TGTGCCAGCAGCTTAGCCTCGACGGGTAACTACGAGCAGTACTTC. Amino acids: CASSLASTGNYEQYF. V and J are TRBV7-3 and TRBJ2-7; D unclear. The CDR3 extends over 15 amino acids. Trimming removed 2 bases at V and 3 bases at J, with 14 bases between. Germline V gives CDR1 SGHTA, CDR2 FQGTGA. Filled out from reference TRBV7-3 and TRBJ2-7, the complete variable domain reads GAGVSQTPSNKVTEKGKYVELRCDPISGHTALYWYRQSLGQGPEFLIYFQGTGAADDSGLPNDRFFAVRPEGSVSTLKIQRTERGDSAVYLCASSLASTGNYEQYFGPGTRLTVT.

The chain has TRBV5-8 and TRBJ1-2; D is undetermined. V lost 0 bases to trimming and J lost 5 bases, with 5 bases between them. The CDR3 loop spans 12 amino acids. Germline lookup yields CDR1 SGHTS and CDR2 YDEGEE. In DNA, the CDR3 is TGTGCCAGCAGCTTGGATCAGTATGGCTACACCTTC. Translation gives CASSLDQYGYTF.